A selection of T cell receptor beta chains follows, all from one sample in a study of shared clonotypes between healthy human individuals. Profiling relied on immunoSEQ multiplex PCR, and the TCRdb table lists in-frame clones only, not all of them. The sample lists 450,000 to 500,000 clones, about 72% seen once, with 12% in the top ten. Source material: PBMCs. These receptors all stem from a woman aged 35 to 49 in good health. Some clones in this sample may be carry-over from other donors' samples. CDR3s include the opening cysteine and the closing phenylalanine or tryptophan. A D gene is named only where the DNA matches it firmly. Rows give clone size only sometimes, using once, few, many, or a class for an expanded clone.

d_gene	v_gene	j_gene	abundance	CDR3aa	CDR3nt
-	TRBV30	TRBJ1-2	-	CAWSVGGEGYTF	TGTGCCTGGAGTGTAGGAGGGGAGGGCTACACCTTC
TRBD2	TRBV6-1	TRBJ2-1	-	CASSEVMGSGRGNNEQFF	TGTGCCAGCAGTGAAGTAATGGGTAGCGGGAGGGGGAACAATGAGCAGTTCTTC
-	TRBV11-2	TRBJ2-7	-	CASSSLHYASDEQYF	TGTGCCAGCAGCTCATTGCACTACGCGTCTGACGAGCAGTACTTC
-	TRBV18	TRBJ2-7	-	CASSPPTQAGEQYF	TGTGCCAGCTCACCGCCTACACAGGCAGGCGAGCAGTACTTC
-	TRBV27	TRBJ2-3	-	CASSLRRPVPTDTQYF	TGTGCCAGCAGTCTCCGACGGCCTGTGCCCACAGATACGCAGTATTTT
-	TRBV6-5	TRBJ2-5	-	CASSYSTGSETQYF	TGTGCCAGCAGTTACTCGACGGGATCCGAGACCCAGTACTTC
-	TRBV10-2	TRBJ1-5	-	CASSERRSGNQPQHF	TGCGCCAGCAGTGAGCGGAGGTCAGGGAATCAGCCCCAGCATTTT
-	TRBV30	TRBJ2-7	-	CAWSPRGGREQYF	TGTGCCTGGAGTCCCCGGGGTGGGAGAGAGCAGTACTTC
-	TRBV7-9	TRBJ1-2	many	CASTPGDYGYTF	TGTGCCAGCACCCCAGGGGACTATGGCTACACCTTC
TRBD1	TRBV5-1	TRBJ1-1	-	CASSSIGTGQNTEAFF	TGCGCCAGCAGCTCAATCGGGACAGGGCAGAACACTGAAGCTTTCTTT
TRBD1	TRBV18	TRBJ1-2	-	CASSPEGQGSGYTF	TGTGCCAGCTCACCAGAGGGACAGGGGTCTGGCTACACCTTC
TRBD2	TRBV28	TRBJ2-1	-	CASSFLLAGKYNEQFF	TGTGCCAGCAGTTTTCTCCTAGCGGGGAAGTACAATGAGCAGTTCTTC
TRBD1	TRBV15	TRBJ1-2	few	CATSRDRRGGTDYGYTF	TGTGCCACCAGCAGAGATAGGCGGGGTGGGACAGACTATGGCTACACCTTC
TRBD2	TRBV10-3	TRBJ2-7	-	CATVGGQYEEQYF	TGTGCCACCGTGGGAGGGCAGTATGAGGAGCAGTACTTC
-	TRBV18	TRBJ1-1	-	CASSPTGDTEAFF	TGTGCCAGCTCCCCAACCGGGGACACTGAAGCTTTCTTT
-	TRBV5-1	TRBJ2-1	many	CASSLVEGSRNEQFF	TGCGCCAGCAGCTTGGTCGAGGGCAGTCGGAATGAGCAGTTCTTC
-	TRBV5-6	TRBJ1-3	-	CASSLGAGNTIYF	TGTGCCAGCAGCTTGGGGGCAGGAAACACCATATATTTT
TRBD2	TRBV7-2	TRBJ2-1	-	CASSSDGAGGRYNEQFF	TGTGCCAGCAGCTCAGACGGAGCGGGAGGTAGATACAATGAGCAGTTCTTC
TRBD1	TRBV28	TRBJ2-7	-	CASSAGTGVTYEQYF	TGTGCCAGCAGCGCCGGGACAGGCGTTACCTACGAGCAGTACTTC
-	TRBV4-1	TRBJ2-1	few	CASSHVPDTYNEQFF	TGCGCCAGCAGCCATGTCCCGGATACTTACAATGAGCAGTTCTTC
-	TRBV28	TRBJ2-5	-	CASRPRVQETQYF	TGTGCCAGCAGGCCCAGGGTCCAAGAGACCCAGTACTTC
TRBD2	TRBV5-1	TRBJ2-7	-	CASSLAATSGTSYEQYF	TGCGCCAGCAGCTTGGCCGCGACTAGCGGGACCTCCTACGAGCAGTACTTC
-	TRBV28	TRBJ1-1	-	CASRMGVTEAFF	TGTGCCAGCAGAATGGGAGTTACGGAAGCTTTCTTT
TRBD2	TRBV27	TRBJ2-5	-	CASSLGAGGPLETQYF	TGTGCCAGCAGTTTGGGGGCGGGAGGGCCTTTAGAGACCCAGTACTTC
TRBD1	TRBV5-4	TRBJ1-2	-	CASSPPRGTGAVYGYTF	TGTGCCAGCAGCCCCCCCAGGGGGACAGGGGCGGTCTATGGCTACACCTTC
-	TRBV6-5	TRBJ2-7	-	CASSSQGGSGYEQYF	TGTGCCAGCAGTTCCCAGGGAGGTAGCGGCTACGAGCAGTACTTC
-	TRBV19	TRBJ2-1	-	CASSMGRATYNEQFF	TGTGCCAGTAGTATGGGTCGGGCCACCTACAATGAGCAGTTCTTC
-	TRBV29-1	TRBJ2-7	-	CSVPGPSSYEQYF	TGCAGCGTTCCAGGGCCTTCCTCCTACGAGCAGTACTTC
-	TRBV28	TRBJ1-1	-	CASSAANTEAFF	TGTGCCAGCTCCGCGGCGAACACTGAAGCTTTCTTT
TRBD1	TRBV11-2	TRBJ2-7	-	CASSQIWDRGSYEQYF	TGTGCCAGCAGCCAAATCTGGGACAGGGGATCCTACGAGCAGTACTTC
-	TRBV6-5	TRBJ1-1	few	CASNRGSNTEAFF	TGTGCCAGCAACCGAGGTAGTAACACTGAAGCTTTCTTT
-	TRBV9	TRBJ2-2	-	CASSVALGNTGELFF	TGTGCCAGCAGCGTAGCTCTAGGGAACACCGGGGAGCTGTTTTTT
-	TRBV28	TRBJ1-1	-	CASRAPDSPRAFF	TGTGCCAGCAGGGCCCCAGACAGTCCCCGGGCTTTCTTT
TRBD2	TRBV2	TRBJ2-3	-	CASSEGRELSTDTQYF	TGTGCCAGCAGTGAAGGGCGGGAGTTGTCAACAGATACGCAGTATTTT
-	TRBV28	TRBJ1-5	-	CASSWGNQPQHF	TGTGCCAGCAGTTGGGGCAATCAGCCCCAGCATTTT
-	TRBV5-1	TRBJ2-3	-	CASTPDAPSEADTQYF	TGCGCCAGCACCCCGGATGCCCCTAGCGAGGCAGATACGCAGTATTTT
-	TRBV5-1	TRBJ2-7	-	CASSLGRGFGEQYF	TGTGCCAGCAGCTTGGGGCGCGGTTTCGGGGAGCAGTACTTC
TRBD2	TRBV25-1	TRBJ2-2	-	CASSLEGLAGAGTGELFF	TGTGCCAGCAGTCTAGAGGGACTAGCGGGAGCCGGTACCGGGGAGCTGTTTTTT
TRBD1	TRBV7-9	TRBJ1-1	-	CASSTTQGANTEAFF	TGTGCCAGCAGCACCACACAGGGGGCGAATACTGAAGCTTTCTTT
-	TRBV30	TRBJ1-3	-	CAWSVSSGNTIYF	TGTGCCTGGAGTGTTAGCAGCGGAAACACCATATATTTT
-	TRBV7-2	TRBJ2-7	-	CASSYQGTYEQYF	TGTGCCAGCAGCTATCAGGGAACCTACGAGCAGTACTTC
TRBD1	TRBV28	TRBJ1-5	-	CASSTPGTGVGQPQHF	TGTGCCAGCAGTACCCCCGGGACAGGGGTCGGTCAGCCCCAGCATTTT
-	TRBV19	TRBJ1-1	-	CASSIRGGRITEAFF	TGTGCCAGTAGTATAAGGGGGGGACGTATCACTGAAGCTTTCTTT
-	TRBV10-3	TRBJ2-3	many	CAISESGGGTDTQYF	TGTGCCATCAGTGAGTCGGGCGGCGGAACAGATACGCAGTATTTT
-	TRBV28	TRBJ1-1	-	CASSLTRENTEAFF	TGTGCCAGCAGTTTAACAAGGGAAAACACTGAAGCTTTTTTT
-	TRBV6-4	TRBJ2-2	few	CASRPRDTGELFF	TGTGCCAGCAGACCCCGGGACACCGGGGAGCTGTTTTTT
-	TRBV9	TRBJ2-3	few	CASSRDWISTDTQYF	TGTGCCAGCAGCCGGGACTGGATTAGCACAGATACGCAGTATTTT
-	TRBV6-5	TRBJ1-1	-	CASSGQTDTEAFF	TGTGCCAGCAGTGGCCAGACCGACACTGAAGCTTTCTTT
-	TRBV14	TRBJ1-2	-	CASSQGGNYGYTF	TGTGCCAGCAGCCAAGGGGGGAACTATGGCTACACCTTC
-	TRBV10-1	TRBJ2-1	-	CASSESYAESYNEQFF	TGCGCCAGCAGTGAGTCCTACGCGGAGAGCTACAATGAGCAGTTCTTC
-	TRBV5-6	TRBJ2-5	-	CASSPGGGSGETQYF	TGTGCCAGCAGCCCCGGCGGAGGTAGCGGAGAGACCCAGTACTTC
TRBD1	TRBV6-5	TRBJ1-1	-	CASSSYLPGQGFWAFF	TGTGCCAGCAGTTCTTATTTACCGGGACAGGGATTTTGGGCTTTCTTT
TRBD2	TRBV4-1	TRBJ2-2	-	CASSQGGGANTGELFF	TGCGCCAGCAGCCAAGGTGGGGGGGCGAACACCGGGGAGCTGTTTTTT
-	TRBV30	TRBJ2-7	-	CAWADSALKNEQYF	TGTGCCTGGGCTGACAGCGCCCTGAAAAACGAGCAGTACTTC